One sample yielded the 21 T cell receptor beta chains listed below, sequenced in a study of cytomegalovirus exposure and HLA in healthy donors (dated by TCRdb to the late 2010s). The library relied on the immunoSEQ multiplex PCR assay. For the multiplex PCR, a mixture combining 60 forward primers for TCR Vbeta segments and 13 reverse primers for TCR Jbeta segments was used. The table comes from immuneACCESS by way of TCRdb, which keeps in-frame sequences with V and J called. Part of the clones is missing from these tables; in studies checked, under half for an unresolved V gene and the rest for unknown reasons. This sample has around 190,000 clones in its table, and around 83% of those were observed once. Roughly 1.7% of the sample goes to the ten largest clones. Sequenced: PBMCs. The receptors stem from a man aged 35-49 years in good health and CMV-seropositive.

A few counts support this clone. This chain uses TRBV2 with TRBJ2-1, with D maybe TRBD1 (5 bases). Germline loops: CDR1 SNHLY, CDR2 FYNNEI. The V gene lost 1 base and the J gene lost 10 bases, with 14 bases spanning the gap. This CDR3 is 14 amino acids long. In DNA, the CDR3 is TGTGCCAGCAGTGAAGACTCTGGGGCTGGCGAGCAGTTCTTC. Translating it yields CASSEDSGAGEQFF.

The chain uses TRBV9 and TRBJ2-2, with D maybe TRBD1 (6 bases). The CDR3 contains 15 residues. The germline V and J ends were trimmed by 0 bases and 3 bases, with 9 bases remaining between them. CDR1 SGDLS and CDR2 YYNGEE come from the germline V gene. CDR3 protein: CASSVEGVDTGELFF. The DNA of the CDR3 is TGTGCCAGCAGCGTAGAGGGGGTGGACACCGGGGAGCTGTTTTTT. The full variable domain, rest sourced from reference TRBV9 and TRBJ2-2, is DSGVTQTPKHLITATGQRVTLRCSPRSGDLSVYWYQQSLDQGLQFLIQYYNGEERAKGNILERFSAQQFPDLHSELNLSSLELGDSALYFCASSVEGVDTGELFFGEGSRLTVL.

The V call is TRBV30, the J call TRBJ1-5; weak D call: TRBD1 (5 bases). The V gene's germline CDR1 is GTSNPN and CDR2 SVGIG (reference sequence). Trimming removed 0 bases from V and 2 bases from J, with 14 bases in between. The length of the CDR3 is 16 residues. CDR3 residues: CAWSVFGGKGNQPQHF. The CDR3 DNA is TGTGCCTGGAGTGTCTTCGGGGGAAAAGGCAATCAGCCCCAGCATTTT.

The V gene is TRBV5-1, the J gene TRBJ2-2; 10 bases agree with TRBD1. CDR1 and CDR2 from the germline V gene are SGHRS and YFSETQ. The V gene end was trimmed by 4 bases and the J gene end by 7 bases; junction bases not matched to a gene: 7. The CDR3 runs to 15 residues. The CDR3 DNA sequence: TGCGCCAGCAGCCCGGGACAGGGGAAGATCGGGGAGCTGTTTTTT. Its protein product is CASSPGQGKIGELFF.

This chain links TRBV18 with TRBJ1-6; 7 nucleotides agree with TRBD1. Trimming cost V 3 bases and J 7 bases; bases outside gene matches: 6. The CDR3 is 15 residues long. Germline V CDR1 and CDR2: KGHSH, LQKENI. CDR3 DNA sequence: TGTGCCAGCTCACCTGGGGGACAGCCGAATTCACCCCTCCACTTT. This gives the protein CASSPGGQPNSPLHF.

V gene TRBV9 combines with J gene TRBJ2-1, with 10 bases that match TRBD2. Germline-derived CDR1 and CDR2 are SGDLS and YYNGEE. The CDR3 covers 15 residues. Germline trimming cut 4 bases from V and 6 bases from J; bases unmatched to any gene: 7. The CDR3 protein is CASSPLAGDSNEQFF. The CDR3 DNA reads as TGTGCCAGCAGCCCTCTAGCGGGAGACAGCAATGAGCAGTTCTTC.

The chain joins TRBV9 to TRBJ2-7; 7 nucleotides align to TRBD1. V trimming: 0 bases; J trimming: 3 bases; junction bases outside the gene matches: 3. Per the germline V gene, CDR1 is SGDLS and CDR2 is YYNGEE. The CDR3 extends over 14 amino acids. CDR3 region: CASSVGSGGYEQYF. In DNA form, the CDR3 reads TGTGCCAGCAGCGTAGGATCAGGGGGCTACGAGCAGTACTTC.

The rearrangement uses TRBV15 and TRBJ2-5, with 7 bases that match TRBD1. CDR1 and CDR2 from the germline V gene are LNHNV and YYDKDF (reference sequence). V trimming: 1 base; J trimming: 1 base; junction bases outside the gene matches: 6. CDR3 length: 16 residues. This CDR3 reads CATSRADRAFQETQYF. CDR3 bases: TGTGCCACCAGCAGAGCCGACAGGGCCTTCCAAGAGACCCAGTACTTC.

This clone has more than one count but fewer than ten. This chain joins TRBV9 and TRBJ1-1; D uncertain. This CDR3 comprises 15 residues. Germline V gene data show CDR1 as SGDLS and CDR2 as YYNGEE. V lost 2 bases and J 2 bases, leaving 13 bases between the germline ends. CDR3 sequence reads: CASSVGGVGNTEAFF. CDR3 sequence (DNA): TGTGCCAGCAGCGTGGGCGGGGTGGGTAACACTGAAGCTTTCTTT.

This clone appeared a few times. The chain joins TRBV9 to TRBJ2-7; the D gene is possibly TRBD1 (6 bases). This CDR3 comprises 13 residues. Trimming left V 2 bases short and J 4 bases short, with 10 bases between. Germline V gene data show CDR1 as SGDLS and CDR2 as YYNGEE. The CDR3 reads CASSVTGQYEQYF. CDR3 nucleotides: TGTGCCAGCAGCGTGACAGGTCAGTACGAGCAGTACTTC.

The V gene is TRBV7-8, the J gene TRBJ2-7, with TRBD1 matching 7 bases. Germline-derived CDR1 and CDR2 are SGHVS and FQNEAQ. J gave up 2 bases and V 5 bases, and 12 bases lay outside the gene matches. The length of the CDR3 is 16 residues. The CDR3 DNA is TGTGCCAGCAGCCCCCAGCAGGGGGACCAGCCCTACGAGCAGTACTTC. Translated, it gives CASSPQQGDQPYEQYF.

The chain joins TRBV7-2 to TRBJ1-3, with 9 positions matching TRBD1. CDR3 size: 16 residues. CDR1 and CDR2 from the germline V gene are SGHTA and FQGNSA. The junction had 7 bases not matched to a gene; V was cut back by 5 bases and J by 2 bases. CDR3 loop: CASSRGGQGTGNTIYF. DNA of the CDR3: TGTGCCAGCAGCCGCGGGGGACAGGGCACTGGAAACACCATATATTTT.

This rearrangement joins TRBV4-1 to TRBJ2-7; 10 bases line up with TRBD1. CDR1 is MGHRA and CDR2 is YSYEKL in the germline V gene. The CDR3 totals 15 residues. J lost 2 bases, V lost 2 bases, and 3 bases had no gene match. The CDR3 protein is CASSQRGQGAYEQYF. The CDR3 DNA reads TGCGCCAGCAGCCAACGTGGACAGGGGGCCTACGAGCAGTACTTC.

The chain recombines TRBV5-6 with TRBJ2-5, with 8 positions matching TRBD2. The CDR3 has 13 residues. Looked up from germline, CDR1 is SGHDT and CDR2 is YYEEEE. J was trimmed by 5 bases and V by 1 base; bases with no gene match: 1. CDR3 sequence: CASSLLAGETQYF. As DNA, the CDR3 is TGTGCCAGCAGCTTGTTAGCGGGGGAGACCCAGTACTTC.

This clone was seen only a few times. The genes are TRBV14 and TRBJ1-2; a possible D gene is TRBD1 (5 bases). V was trimmed by 0 bases and J by 4 bases, leaving 15 bases between them. Germline-derived CDR1 and CDR2 are SGHDN and FVKESK. The CDR3 runs 16 residues. This CDR3 reads CASSQEVPGLGYGYTF. The CDR3 coding sequence is TGTGCCAGCAGCCAAGAAGTCCCAGGGCTGGGCTATGGCTACACCTTC.

This chain uses TRBV7-2 with TRBJ1-3; TRBD1 might be the D (6 bases). Germline assignment: CDR1 SGHTA and CDR2 FQGNSA. The CDR3 has 15 amino acids. V was pared by 1 base and J by 4 bases, with 11 bases between. The CDR3 loop is CASSLEGVTGNTIYF. The CDR3 nucleotides read TGTGCCAGCAGCTTAGAGGGGGTAACCGGAAACACCATATATTTT.

The gene calls are TRBV7-2 and TRBJ2-7, with D uncertain. The V gene's germline CDR1 is SGHTA and CDR2 FQGNSA. Trimming left V 5 bases short and J 2 bases short, with 19 bases between. CDR3 length: 16 amino acids. In DNA form, the CDR3 reads TGTGCCAGCAGCCTCGGCACTGGAGTCCCCCCCTACGAGCAGTACTTC. Its translation is CASSLGTGVPPYEQYF.

The chain uses TRBV4-2 and TRBJ2-1; TRBD2 aligns across 7 bases. Germline V CDR1 and CDR2: LGHNA, YNFKEQ. V dropped 0 bases and J dropped 5; count of bases not matched to a gene: 4. The CDR3 has 15 residues. CDR3 region: CASSQEGLPNNEQFF. CDR3 sequence (DNA): TGTGCCAGCAGCCAAGAGGGACTACCCAACAATGAGCAGTTCTTC.

This chain connects TRBV6-5 to TRBJ1-2; D perhaps matches TRBD1 (6 bases). This CDR3 has 15 residues. Trimming took 6 bases from V and 3 from J, leaving 17 bases between them. Per germline, CDR1 MNHEY and CDR2 SVGAGI. Here the CDR3 DNA reads TGTGCCAGCAGGGCCCTGACAGGTTCAGACTATGGCTACACCTTC. Translation gives CASRALTGSDYGYTF.

Note on this clone: The junction does not match germline at one end; this may be a read error. The chain combines TRBV5-4 with TRBJ1-1; possible D gene TRBD1, 5 bases. Germline V CDR1 and CDR2: SGHNT, YYREEE (reference sequence). This CDR3 has 13 residues. The CDR3 region has the DNA TGTGCCAGCCGCTTCGACAGAAACACTGAAGCTTTCTTT. The encoded protein is CASRFDRNTEAFF.

The chain carries TRBV5-1 and TRBJ2-1; no clear D gene. Germline V gene sequence: CDR1 SGHRS, CDR2 YFSETQ. The CDR3 loop spans 14 amino acids. Trimming stripped 1 base from V and 7 bases from J, with 12 bases between. This CDR3 is CASSLNSLANEQFF. The CDR3, as DNA: TGCGCCAGCAGCTTGAACTCCCTCGCTAATGAGCAGTTCTTC.